This T cell receptor beta chain was observed in a study of blood T cell repertoires in COVID-19. For the study at large: Samples of COVID-19 (acute and convalescent) were obtained from the United States, Italy and Spain. T cells, B-cell-depleted T cells, or PBMCs supplied cDNA or gDNA.

Original processing methods: Nucleated cell counts were estimated from reference gene primer amplification. TCRdb keeps only in-frame clones here, not all; method: immunoSEQ multiplex PCR. From that table come the V and J calls and clone size; the DNA was used to work out D and trimming. Here the sample spans about 36,000 clones, 78% being singletons. Germline values: CDR1 SNHLY, CDR2 FYNNEI. Trimming cost V 4 bases and J 1 base, with 11 bases left between them. The CDR3 sequence is 14 residues long. The clonotype was recovered from a man aged 65 to 85 with acute or convalescent COVID-19. What was sequenced was peripheral blood. This chain connects TRBV2 to TRBJ2-7; D remains unclear. DNA for the CDR3: TGTGCCAGCAGTGTAGACACTGCTTCCTACGAGCAGTACTTC. Protein product: CASSVDTASYEQYF. Based on the CDR3 plus reference TRBV2 and TRBJ2-7, the full variable domain is EPEVTQTPSHQVTQMGQEVILRCVPISNHLYFYWYRQILGQKVEFLVSFYNNEISEKSEIFDDQFSVERPDGSNFTLKIRSTKLEDSAMYFCASSVDTASYEQYFGPGTRLTVT.